The 29 T cell receptor beta chains in this list originate from one sample, sequenced in a study of T cells in Graves' hyperthyroidism and ophthalmopathy. What was amplified from RNA transcripts were TCR beta CDR3 regions. The TCR CDR3 was amplified in a first-round RT-PCR using the HTBI primer set. TCRdb independently ran MiXCR on the multiplex PCR reads; one entry per CDR3 protein. The profile shows more than 550,000 distinct CDR3 sequences, about 19% of them singletons. The material sequenced was blood. Receptors were obtained from a woman aged 45-65 years with Graves' hyperthyroidism that later progressed to Graves' ophthalmopathy.

There are a few counts of this clonotype. This chain's CDR3 is CASSRIPQGSSYNEQFF. The CDR3 DNA reads TGCGCCAGCAGCCGCATACCCCAGGGGAGCTCCTACAATGAGCAGTTCTTC. This chain connects TRBV4-1 to TRBJ2-1; D possibly corresponds to TRBD1 (6 bases). V lost 4 bases to trimming and J lost 0 bases, with 16 bases between them. The CDR3 is 17 residues long. The germline V gene encodes CDR1 MGHRA and CDR2 YSYEKL.

This clonotype was detected a few times. This chain links TRBV20-1 with TRBJ2-2; tentative D call: TRBD2 (6 bases). V lost 6 bases, J lost 1 base, and 15 bases lay in between. This CDR3 is 15 amino acids long. Per the germline V gene, CDR1 is DFQATT and CDR2 is SNEGSKA (reference sequence). CDR3 DNA: TGCAGTGCGGAGGCCGGGACTTTGAACACCGGGGAGCTGTTTTTT. Translating gives CSAEAGTLNTGELFF.

The V and J genes are TRBV20-1 and TRBJ2-7, with 7 bases aligning to TRBD1. The ends lost 4 bases at V and 3 bases at J; junction bases unmatched: 15. The germline V gene encodes CDR1 DFQATT and CDR2 SNEGSKA (reference sequence). The CDR3 has 16 residues. CDR3 sequence (DNA): TGCAGTGCTACCGGGACAGATCTCTATTTTCTCTACGAGCAGTACTTC. As protein: CSATGTDLYFLYEQYF.

This clonotype was detected only a few times. The chain recombines TRBV7-9 with TRBJ1-2; the D gene is possibly TRBD1 (6 bases). CDR1 and CDR2 (germline): SEHNR, FQNEAQ (reference sequence). Trimming stripped 4 bases from V and 3 bases from J, with 15 bases between. The CDR3 loop spans 15 amino acids. The CDR3 sequence: CASSSSRTEYYGYTF. CDR3 in DNA: TGTGCCAGCAGCTCTTCCCGGACAGAGTACTATGGCTACACCTTC. Drawing the rest from reference TRBV7-9 and TRBJ1-2, the complete variable domain is DTGVSQNPRHKITKRGQNVTFRCDPISEHNRLYWYRQTLGQGPEFLTYFQNEAQLEKSRLLSDRFSAERPKGSFSTLEIQRTEQGDSAMYLCASSSSRTEYYGYTFGSGTRLTVV.

The chain couples TRBV10-3 to TRBJ2-7; possibly TRBD1 for D (6 bases). The CDR3 runs 11 residues. V lost 11 bases and J lost 2, with 10 bases in between. The V gene's germline CDR1 is ENHRY and CDR2 SYGVKD. The CDR3 reads CASQGPYEQYF. For the CDR3, the DNA is TGTGCCTCACAGGGTCCCTACGAGCAGTACTTC.

This clonotype was detected a few times. This chain uses TRBV5-8 with TRBJ2-5, with D unclear. V was trimmed by 4 bases and J by 13 bases, leaving 17 bases between them. The length of the CDR3 is 12 residues. Germline-derived CDR1 and CDR2 are SGHTS and YDEGEE. The CDR3, as DNA: TGTGCCAGCAGCCAATCCGTAGGGCCCCGGTACTTC. It yields the protein CASSQSVGPRYF.

This clonotype was observed a few times. J is TRBJ1-2 and V is TRBV6-1; 12 nucleotides match TRBD1. Germline lookup yields CDR1 MNHNS and CDR2 SASEGT. With V trimmed by 5 bases and J by 4 bases, 5 bases remained unmatched. This CDR3 has 15 amino acids. CDR3 nucleotides: TGTGCCAGCAGTCCCGGGACAGGGGGCATCTATGGCTACACCTTC. Its translation: CASSPGTGGIYGYTF.

In its sample, this clonotype was seen a few times. This chain connects TRBV5-1 to TRBJ1-2; TRBD1 aligns across 9 bases. The V gene end was trimmed by 3 bases and the J gene end by 8 bases; junction bases not matched to a gene: 8. Germline V gene data show CDR1 as SGHRS and CDR2 as YFSETQ. This CDR3 region has 14 residues. The CDR3 coding sequence is TGCGCCAGCAGCTCCGAGGGACAGGGAGGCGGCTACACCTTC. This translates into CASSSEGQGGGYTF. The full variable domain, in which reference TRBV5-1 and TRBJ1-2 provide the parts outside the CDR3, is KAGVTQTPRYLIKTRGQQVTLSCSPISGHRSVSWYQQTPGQGLQFLFEYFSETQRNKGNFPGRFSGRQFSNSRSEMNVSTLELGDSALYLCASSSEGQGGGYTFGSGTRLTVV.

The chain links TRBV7-6 to TRBJ1-5; D may be TRBD1 (5 bases). In germline, CDR1 is SGHVS, CDR2 FNYEAQ. The CDR3 covers 16 residues. V was pared by 1 base and J by 0 bases, with 10 bases between. CDR3 bases: TGTGCCAGCAGCTTAGGGGGGATATTTAGCAATCAGCCCCAGCATTTT. Amino acids: CASSLGGIFSNQPQHF.

This clonotype was seen more than once but under ten times. The rearrangement uses TRBV19 and TRBJ2-7, with D hard to call. The CDR3 length is 13 residues. Germline V CDR1 and CDR2: LNHDA, SQIVND (reference sequence). V dropped 5 bases and J dropped 5 bases, with 13 bases sitting between them. The CDR3: CASSPEGHDEQYF. The CDR3 DNA is TGTGCCAGTAGTCCAGAAGGGCACGACGAGCAGTACTTC.

Ten or more counts support this clonotype. This rearrangement joins TRBV18 to TRBJ2-1; 7 bases agree with TRBD1. The CDR3 is 16 residues long. Germline lookup yields CDR1 KGHSH and CDR2 LQKENI. Germline trimming cut 4 bases from V and 0 bases from J; bases unmatched to any gene: 6. CDR3 bases: TGTGCCAGCTCACGACCGACAGGGACCTCCTACAATGAGCAGTTCTTC. Encoded protein: CASSRPTGTSYNEQFF.

This clonotype was observed at least ten times. V is TRBV5-1 and J is TRBJ1-1; unclear D gene. The CDR3 covers 14 residues. V was clipped by 2 bases and J by 3 bases, with 11 bases between them. Germline V lookup: CDR1 SGHRS, CDR2 YFSETQ. The CDR3 protein is CASSFNRVDTEAFF. The CDR3 region has the DNA TGCGCCAGCAGCTTCAACCGAGTGGACACTGAAGCTTTCTTT. The entire variable domain, with the rest obtained from reference TRBV5-1 and TRBJ1-1, is as follows: KAGVTQTPRYLIKTRGQQVTLSCSPISGHRSVSWYQQTPGQGLQFLFEYFSETQRNKGNFPGRFSGRQFSNSRSEMNVSTLELGDSALYLCASSFNRVDTEAFFGQGTRLTVV.

Worth noting for this clonotype: One junction end disagrees with the germline gene, perhaps due to a read error. The CDR3 region is CASSRQATGGSYVQYF. In nucleotides, the CDR3 is TGTGCCAGCTCACGACAAGCGACAGGGGGTTCCTACGTGCAGTACTTC. The chain links TRBV18 to TRBJ2-7, with 9 bases lining up with TRBD1. The germline V gene encodes CDR1 KGHSH and CDR2 LQKENI. CDR3 size: 16 residues.

Details on this clonotype: Germline and junction disagree at one end, which may indicate a read error. The V and J genes are TRBV2 and TRBJ1-1, with a possible D match to TRBD1 (6 bases). The V gene's germline CDR1 is SNHLY and CDR2 FYNNEI. The CDR3 sequence is 13 residues long. CDR3 in amino acids: CASSEARDTATFF. The CDR3 DNA reads as TGTGCCAGCAGCGAAGCCCGGGACACGGCGACTTTCTTT.

The genes are TRBV27 and TRBJ1-2, with a weak D call TRBD1 (6 bases). Trimming pared 6 bases from V and 4 bases from J, leaving 12 bases between. There are 13 residues in the CDR3. Germline lookup yields CDR1 MNHEY and CDR2 SMNVEV (reference sequence). The CDR3 nucleotides are TGTGCCAGCAGGTCCCAGGGGCCCTATGGCTACACCTTC. Protein product: CASRSQGPYGYTF.

This clonotype was detected ten times or more. The V call is TRBV6-2 or TRBV6-3, the J call TRBJ2-7; 9 bases match TRBD1. Germline assignment: CDR1 MNHEY and CDR2 SVGEGT. V shed 5 bases and J 5 bases; nucleotides not matched to a gene: 13. The CDR3 consists of 16 residues. The CDR3 is CASSTVLPGQGDEQYF. CDR3 sequence (DNA): TGTGCCAGCAGTACAGTACTCCCGGGACAGGGAGACGAGCAGTACTTC.

The chain uses TRBV20-1 and TRBJ1-5; a possible D gene is TRBD1 (5 bases). The CDR3 runs 16 residues. Trimming took off 3 bases at V and 1 base at J, with 16 bases between the two ends. Germline assignment: CDR1 DFQATT and CDR2 SNEGSKA (reference sequence). The CDR3 DNA reads as TGCAGTGCTAGGGTGCGCTCGGGGCAAAGCAATCAGCCCCAGCATTTT. Encoded protein: CSARVRSGQSNQPQHF.

This clonotype was recorded a few times. The chain uses TRBV5-1 and TRBJ2-5; no definite D call. Germline lookup yields CDR1 SGHRS and CDR2 YFSETQ. This CDR3 is 11 amino acids long. Deletions cut 2 bases from V and 4 bases from J, with 3 bases between. DNA of the CDR3: TGCGCCAGCAGCTTCGGAGAGACCCAGTACTTC. Translating it yields CASSFGETQYF.

This clonotype was seen repeatedly, ten times or more. The rearrangement uses TRBV11-2 and TRBJ1-4; D ambiguous. Germline V gives CDR1 SGHAT, CDR2 FQNNGV. V lost 2 bases and J lost 8, with 15 bases in between. The CDR3 is made up of 15 amino acids. The CDR3 region has the DNA TGTGCCAGCAGCTTATTTCCGGTTCTGGGAGAAAAACTGTTTTTT. Translation gives CASSLFPVLGEKLFF.

This clonotype was observed at least ten times. The chain is built from TRBV20-1 and TRBJ2-7; D may correspond to TRBD1 or TRBD2 (7 bases each). Trimming cost V 0 bases and J 5 bases, with 23 bases left between them. Germline V gene sequence: CDR1 DFQATT, CDR2 SNEGSKA (reference sequence). This CDR3 comprises 17 residues. The CDR3 bases are TGCAGTGCTAGAGATCGGGGCGGGGGCAGGGGGGTTGACGAGCAGTACTTC. Translating gives CSARDRGGGRGVDEQYF.

V and J are TRBV19 and TRBJ1-1; the D is unclear. Germline CDR1 and CDR2: LNHDA and SQIVND (reference sequence). Trimming took 1 base from V and 6 from J, leaving 6 bases between them. The CDR3 contains 12 residues. This chain's CDR3 is CASSIGPSEAFF. The CDR3 DNA is TGTGCCAGTAGTATAGGACCCTCTGAAGCTTTCTTT. The full variable domain, its missing parts supplied by reference TRBV19 and TRBJ1-1, is DGGITQSPKYLFRKEGQNVTLSCEQNLNHDAMYWYRQDPGQGLRLIYYSQIVNDFQKGDIAEGYSVSREKKESFPLTVTSAQKNPTAFYLCASSIGPSEAFFGQGTRLTVV.

This chain joins TRBV5-4 and TRBJ1-2; no firm D call. From germline, CDR1 is SGHNT and CDR2 YYREEE (reference sequence). The CDR3 is 13 amino acids. V was pared by 4 bases and J by 5 bases, with 12 bases between. CDR3 sequence (DNA): TGTGCCAGCAGCACCGACATGGGGTATGGCTACACCTTC. This gives the protein CASSTDMGYGYTF.

The sample holds a few counts of this clonotype. V and J are TRBV12-3 or TRBV12-4 and TRBJ2-4; either TRBD1 or TRBD2 may fit D (5 bases each). V was pared by 3 bases and J by 8 bases, with 8 bases between. CDR3 length equals 12 residues. This CDR3 reads CASSFLGDIQYF. The CDR3 region has the DNA TGTGCCAGCAGTTTCCTGGGGGACATTCAGTACTTC.

This clonotype was recorded a few times. This rearrangement joins TRBV6-5 to TRBJ2-1; no reliable D call. The CDR3 extends over 13 amino acids. V lost 2 bases, J lost 8 bases, and 10 bases lay in between. CDR1 MNHEY and CDR2 SVGAGI come from the germline V gene. CDR3 DNA sequence: TGTGCCAGCAGTTACAACCATTACTATGAGCAGTTCTTC. Translated, it gives CASSYNHYYEQFF.

The chain couples TRBV11-2 to TRBJ1-3, with D unclear. CDR3 length: 16 amino acids. CDR1 is SGHAT, CDR2 FQNNGV, per germline. V was cut by 6 bases and J by 0 bases, with 15 bases left in between. The CDR3 coding sequence is TGTGCCAGCAGGAACGGACGTAGGTTCTCTGGAAACACCATATATTTT. Translating gives CASRNGRRFSGNTIYF.

This clonotype has ten or more counts. Here the CDR3 reads CATPAPAMGYTF. For the CDR3, the DNA is TGCGCCACCCCAGCCCCGGCTATGGGCTACACCTTC. This sequence joins TRBV5-1 and TRBJ1-2; no clear D. The CDR3 runs 12 residues. Germline V gene sequence: CDR1 SGHRS, CDR2 YFSETQ. V was shortened by 9 bases and J by 8 bases, with 17 bases between the two germline ends.

At least ten counts were recorded for this clonotype. This chain joins TRBV3-1 and TRBJ1-2; tentatively, D is TRBD1 (6 bases). This CDR3 comprises 15 residues. The germline V gene encodes CDR1 LGHDT and CDR2 YNNKEL (reference sequence). With 5 bases removed from V and 2 bases from J, the gap between germline ends came to 15 bases. CDR3 protein: CASSDTGRENYGYTF. CDR3 in DNA: TGTGCCAGCAGCGATACAGGGAGAGAGAACTATGGCTACACCTTC.

This clonotype was detected a few times. The CDR3 nucleotides read TGTGCCAGCAGCTTGGCTAGCGAGAGATTAGATACGCAGTATTTT. Protein sequence: CASSLASERLDTQYF. This chain links TRBV5-4 with TRBJ2-3; weak D call: TRBD2 (6 bases). CDR1 SGHNT and CDR2 YYREEE come from the germline V gene (reference sequence). This CDR3 has 15 amino acids. V lost 0 bases and J lost 5, with 13 bases in between.

The table lists this clonotype with many counts. The genes are TRBV3-1 and TRBJ1-5, with 7 bases lining up with TRBD1. The V gene's germline CDR1 is LGHDT and CDR2 YNNKEL (reference sequence). The V and J ends lost 4 bases and 6 bases, in that order; junction bases with no gene match: 12. This CDR3 has 16 amino acids. CDR3 loop: CASSLRGGGGAQPQHF. CDR3 nucleotide sequence: TGTGCCAGCAGCCTTCGAGGGGGCGGAGGAGCTCAGCCCCAGCATTTT.